Following are 26 T cell receptor beta chains from one sample sequenced in a study of T cells in Graves' hyperthyroidism and ophthalmopathy. Researchers took RNA transcripts and amplified the TCR beta CDR3 regions from them. The HTBI set primed first-round TCR CDR3 RT-PCR. MiXCR was run by TCRdb on the multiplex PCR reads, yielding one entry per CDR3 protein. This sample yields some 350,000 distinct CDR3 sequences, of which roughly an eighth are seen a single time; 34% belongs to the top ten. Sequences were obtained from blood. Source of these receptors: a woman aged 35 to 49 with Graves' ophthalmopathy.

The rearrangement uses TRBV13 and TRBJ2-5, with D possibly matching TRBD1 (5 bases). This CDR3 has 13 residues. The ends were cut back, 4 bases at V and 2 bases at J, with 8 bases in the middle. Per the germline V gene, CDR1 is PRHDT and CDR2 is FYEKMQ (reference sequence). The CDR3 DNA reads as TGTGCCAGCAGCTCGAGACAGCAAGAGACCCAGTACTTC. Translated: CASSSRQQETQYF.

This clonotype was found many times. The chain recombines TRBV20-1 with TRBJ1-2; D not resolved. Looked up from germline, CDR1 is DFQATT and CDR2 is SNEGSKA (reference sequence). This CDR3 region has 12 residues. Trimming took 3 bases from V and 4 from J, leaving 9 bases between them. The CDR3 loop reads CSASPNFYGYTF. The CDR3 DNA sequence: TGCAGTGCTAGCCCGAACTTCTATGGCTACACCTTC.

V gene TRBV20-1 combines with J gene TRBJ1-4; tentative D call: TRBD1 (5 bases). The germline CDR1 and CDR2 sequences are DFQATT and SNEGSKA (reference sequence). Trimming took off 6 bases at V and 2 bases at J, with 13 bases between the two ends. The CDR3 runs 14 residues. The CDR3 loop reads CSAPGRETNEKLFF. The CDR3 bases are TGCAGTGCGCCAGGGCGGGAGACTAATGAAAAACTGTTTTTT.

At least ten counts were recorded for this clonotype. The J gene is TRBJ2-5, the V gene TRBV12-3 or TRBV12-4; the match to TRBD1 covers 10 bases. V was pared by 1 base and J by 0 bases, with 2 bases of the junction left unmatched. The CDR3 sequence is 16 residues long. As DNA, the CDR3 is TGTGCCAGCAGTTTAGTGGGACAGGGGAACCAAGAGACCCAGTACTTC. This gives the protein CASSLVGQGNQETQYF.

This clonotype was observed many times. The chain combines TRBV10-2 with TRBJ2-7, with D possibly being TRBD1 (5 bases). The ends were cut back, 4 bases at V and 2 bases at J, with 9 bases in the middle. Germline loops: CDR1 WSHSY, CDR2 SAAADI. This CDR3 is 13 amino acids long. The CDR3 is CASSVGAAYEQYF. CDR3 nucleotide sequence: TGCGCCAGCAGTGTTGGGGCAGCCTACGAGCAGTACTTC.

This clonotype was counted many times. The V call is TRBV4-1, the J call TRBJ2-3, with 7 bases aligning to TRBD1. V lost 4 bases to trimming and J lost 1 base; unmatched junction nucleotides: 8. Germline values: CDR1 MGHRA, CDR2 YSYEKL. This CDR3 has 16 amino acids. CDR3 sequence reads: CASSLGPTGGTDTQYF. The CDR3 DNA reads as TGCGCCAGCAGCCTAGGCCCCACAGGGGGCACAGATACGCAGTATTTT.

This clonotype turned up a few times. The V and J genes are TRBV5-8 and TRBJ1-6, with 7 bases identical to TRBD1. Trimming removed 0 bases from V and 10 bases from J; junction bases left unmatched: 7. This CDR3 is 15 amino acids long. CDR1 is SGHTS, CDR2 YDEGEE, per germline. The CDR3 sequence is CASSLETGARSPLHF. The CDR3 coding sequence is TGTGCCAGCAGCTTGGAAACAGGGGCACGATCACCCCTCCACTTT.

The table lists this clonotype with a few counts. The chain carries TRBV25-1 and TRBJ1-1; unclear D gene. V shed 2 bases and J shed 4 bases, with 5 bases lying between them. This CDR3 contains 12 residues. The germline gives CDR1 MGHDK, CDR2 SYGVNS. CDR3 sequence: CASSEGFTEAFF. DNA for the CDR3: TGTGCCAGCAGTGAAGGGTTCACTGAAGCTTTCTTT.

This clonotype was observed a handful of times. The chain employs TRBV13 and TRBJ2-7, with 12 bases matching TRBD2. Germline assignment: CDR1 PRHDT and CDR2 FYEKMQ (reference sequence). The CDR3 is 17 residues long. Trimming at V came to 3 bases and at J to 1 base, leaving 7 bases not matched to a gene. The CDR3 DNA reads as TGTGCCAGCAGCTTGCGGCTAGCGGGGGGGGGTTCCTACGAGCAGTACTTC. It specifies CASSLRLAGGGSYEQYF.

Many counts were recorded for this clonotype. The chain employs TRBV28 and TRBJ2-7; 11 bases align to TRBD2. CDR3 length: 15 amino acids. Unmatched junction bases numbered 3, after V lost 5 bases and J lost 0 bases. Germline V CDR1 and CDR2: MDHEN, SYDVKM. The CDR3 reads CASSVTSGISYEQYF. As DNA, the CDR3 is TGTGCCAGCAGTGTGACTAGCGGGATCTCCTACGAGCAGTACTTC.

This clonotype was detected ten times or more. Here the CDR3 reads CATSRGQGSQYF. As DNA, the CDR3 is TGTGCCACCAGCAGGGGACAGGGGTCCCAGTACTTC. V and J are TRBV15 and TRBJ2-5, with TRBD1 matching 10 bases. Germline V CDR1 and CDR2: LNHNV, YYDKDF (reference sequence). The V segment lost 3 bases and the J segment 9 bases; nucleotides outside the gene matches: 1. The CDR3 length is 12 residues.

There are a few counts of this clonotype. V and J are TRBV13 and TRBJ2-1; D is perhaps TRBD2 (5 bases). Germline V gene sequence: CDR1 PRHDT, CDR2 FYEKMQ (reference sequence). The V gene lost 1 base and the J gene lost 6 bases, with 22 bases spanning the gap. The CDR3 has 18 residues. CDR3: CASSLVSGLADSSNEQFF. The DNA of the CDR3 is TGTGCCAGCAGCTTAGTTTCCGGTCTAGCCGATTCCAGCAATGAGCAGTTCTTC.

This clonotype was picked up many times. The CDR3 DNA sequence: TGCAGTGCTAGTGACAGACCCTATGGCTACACCTTC. It is translated as CSASDRPYGYTF. The chain uses TRBV20-1 and TRBJ1-2; a weak D match, TRBD1 (5 bases). CDR1 and CDR2 (germline): DFQATT, SNEGSKA (reference sequence). V lost 3 bases and J 4 bases, leaving 9 bases between the germline ends. The CDR3 has 12 residues.

This clonotype was detected ten times or more. V and J are TRBV14 and TRBJ2-1, with 9 positions matching TRBD2. The germline V gene has CDR1 SGHDN and CDR2 FVKESK. The CDR3 is 16 amino acids. J lost 5 bases, V lost 0 bases, and 5 bases had no gene match. CDR3 DNA sequence: TGTGCCAGCAGCCAAGATTATAGCGGGGGAAACAATGAGCAGTTCTTC. This translates into CASSQDYSGGNNEQFF.

In this sample, this clonotype turned up many times. The chain joins TRBV11-2 to TRBJ2-7, with 8 bases aligning to TRBD1. Germline V gene lookup returns CDR1 SGHAT and CDR2 FQNNGV. The CDR3 loop spans 15 amino acids. The junction had 6 bases not matched to a gene; V was cut back by 0 bases and J by 5 bases. The DNA for the CDR3 is TGTGCCAGCAGCTTAGACTGGACAGGGCTGAACGAGCAGTACTTC. Translation gives CASSLDWTGLNEQYF.

This clonotype was seen many times. The gene calls are TRBV12-3 or TRBV12-4 and TRBJ1-1; D call uncertain. This CDR3 has 14 residues. Trimming took 3 bases from V and 6 from J, leaving 14 bases between them. The CDR3 region is CASSFPQVSSEAFF. For the CDR3, the DNA is TGTGCCAGCAGTTTCCCGCAGGTATCGTCTGAAGCTTTCTTT.

This chain connects TRBV6-2 or TRBV6-3 to TRBJ1-1, with 8 bases aligning to TRBD1. The CDR3 has 16 residues. The germline gives CDR1 MNHEY, CDR2 SVGEGT. V lost 0 bases and J lost 4; bases outside the gene matches: 7. DNA of the CDR3: TGTGCCAGCAGTTACTCACAGGGGGGGCGGCGCACTGAAGCTTTCTTT. Translated, it gives CASSYSQGGRRTEAFF.

The chain links TRBV19 to TRBJ1-1; 8 bases line up with TRBD1. There are 13 residues in the CDR3. The germline V gene has CDR1 LNHDA and CDR2 SQIVND (reference sequence). The V and J ends lost 8 bases and 3 bases, in that order; junction bases with no gene match: 5. The CDR3 here is CASDDRGYTEAFF. Written as DNA, the CDR3 is TGTGCCAGTGATGACAGGGGATACACTGAAGCTTTCTTT.

This clonotype has a count of ten or more. The J gene is TRBJ2-5, the V gene TRBV7-9; D uncertain. Per the germline V gene, CDR1 is SEHNR and CDR2 is FQNEAQ (reference sequence). This CDR3 comprises 14 residues. V dropped 7 bases and J dropped 4 bases, with 16 bases sitting between them. The CDR3 sequence: CASKATGERETQYF. The CDR3 nucleotides read TGTGCCAGCAAAGCGACTGGGGAAAGAGAGACCCAGTACTTC.

This clonotype was counted at least ten times. This rearrangement joins TRBV11-2 to TRBJ1-1; D perhaps matches TRBD1 (5 bases). The germline CDR1 and CDR2 sequences are SGHAT and FQNNGV. With 7 bases removed from V and 5 bases from J, the gap between germline ends came to 14 bases. This CDR3 contains 13 residues. The CDR3 here is CASTGRGRTEAFF. The CDR3 coding sequence is TGTGCCAGCACCGGGCGGGGGAGGACTGAAGCTTTCTTT.

The table lists this clonotype with many counts. V and J are TRBV19 and TRBJ1-1; a possible D gene is TRBD1 (6 bases). V lost 8 bases to trimming and J lost 2 bases, with 15 bases between them. CDR1 is LNHDA and CDR2 is SQIVND in the germline V gene (reference sequence). This CDR3 is 14 amino acids long. DNA of the CDR3: TGTGCCAGTCTGAAGACAGGAGGTAACACTGAAGCTTTCTTT. Translation gives CASLKTGGNTEAFF.

This clonotype appeared a few times. The chain combines TRBV7-8 with TRBJ2-3; D is tentatively TRBD1 or TRBD2 (6 bases each). This CDR3 contains 15 residues. Deletions cut 1 base from V and 2 bases from J, with 10 bases between. Germline CDR1 reads SGHVS; CDR2 reads FQNEAQ. CDR3 sequence (DNA): TGTGCCAGCAGCTTAGGAGGGGGGTACACAGATACGCAGTATTTT. Amino acids: CASSLGGGYTDTQYF.

This clonotype was recorded at least ten times. The chain combines TRBV19 with TRBJ1-1; D unclear. V was trimmed by 5 bases and J by 4 bases, leaving 11 bases between them. Germline CDR1 is LNHDA and CDR2 is SQIVND (reference sequence). The CDR3 length is 13 residues. The CDR3 spells CASSVVFGTEAFF. CDR3 coding DNA: TGTGCCAGTAGTGTGGTTTTCGGCACTGAAGCTTTCTTT. Using reference TRBV19 and TRBJ1-1 for the parts outside the CDR3, the full variable domain is DGGITQSPKYLFRKEGQNVTLSCEQNLNHDAMYWYRQDPGQGLRLIYYSQIVNDFQKGDIAEGYSVSREKKESFPLTVTSAQKNPTAFYLCASSVVFGTEAFFGQGTRLTVV.

This clonotype was counted many times. The chain recombines TRBV2 with TRBJ1-1; D ambiguous. V lost 6 bases and J 1 base, leaving 18 bases between the germline ends. Germline CDR1 reads SNHLY; CDR2 reads FYNNEI. This CDR3 contains 16 residues. CDR3 bases: TGTGCCAGCAGCATTAAACCAGGCCTACCGAACACTGAAGCTTTCTTT. As protein: CASSIKPGLPNTEAFF.

This clonotype has at least ten counts. The chain is built from TRBV14 and TRBJ2-3; unclear D gene. CDR3 length: 16 amino acids. Trimming removed 1 base from V and 7 bases from J, with 18 bases in between. Per germline, CDR1 SGHDN and CDR2 FVKESK. CDR3 region: CASSQVRTVDLHTQYF. The DNA of the CDR3 is TGTGCCAGCAGCCAAGTTCGGACCGTGGACCTTCATACGCAGTATTTT.

In this sample, this clonotype turned up many times. The chain is built from TRBV6-1 and TRBJ1-5; a weak D match, TRBD1 (6 bases). This CDR3 has 16 residues. Per the germline V gene, CDR1 is MNHNS and CDR2 is SASEGT. Trimming shortened V by 8 bases and J by 7 bases, and 24 bases separated the two germline ends. Here the CDR3 DNA reads TGTGCCAGCGTCCGTGGAGGTCAGGGTGGGGGCCAGCCCCAGCATTTT. Translation gives CASVRGGQGGGQPQHF.